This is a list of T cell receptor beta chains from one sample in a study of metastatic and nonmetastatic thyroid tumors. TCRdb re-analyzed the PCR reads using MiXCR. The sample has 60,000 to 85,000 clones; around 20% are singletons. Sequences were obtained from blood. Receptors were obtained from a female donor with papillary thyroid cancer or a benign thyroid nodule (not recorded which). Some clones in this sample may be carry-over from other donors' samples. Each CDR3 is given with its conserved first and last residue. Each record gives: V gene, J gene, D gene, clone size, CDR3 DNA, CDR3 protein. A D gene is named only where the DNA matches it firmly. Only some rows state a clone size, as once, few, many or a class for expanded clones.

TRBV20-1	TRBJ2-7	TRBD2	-	TGCTCGGCTTTGATGGCGGGAGACACCTACGAGCAGTACTTC	CSALMAGDTYEQYF
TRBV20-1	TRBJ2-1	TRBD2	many	TGCAGTGCTAGAGATTGGGCGGGAGTAGAAGGTGAGCAGTTCTTC	CSARDWAGVEGEQFF
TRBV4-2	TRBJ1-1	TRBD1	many	TGTGCCAGCAGCCAAGACCCATGGGGACAGGGGGCCACTGAAGCTTTCTTT	CASSQDPWGQGATEAFF
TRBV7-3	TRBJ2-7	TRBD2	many	TGTGCCAGCAGCTTATCGGGACTAGCGGGAGGGCCAGTGAGGTACGAGCAGTACTTC	CASSLSGLAGGPVRYEQYF
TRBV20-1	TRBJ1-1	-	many	TGCAGTGCTCGAAGGGAGAACACTGAAGCTTTCTTT	CSARRENTEAFF
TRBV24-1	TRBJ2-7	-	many	TGTGCCACCAGTGATTTTGGACCCGAGGGCTACGAGCAGTACTTC	CATSDFGPEGYEQYF
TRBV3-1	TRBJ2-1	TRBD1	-	TGTGCCAGCAGCCAAGCGGGACAGGCCCGGGACAATGAGCAGTTCTTC	CASSQAGQARDNEQFF
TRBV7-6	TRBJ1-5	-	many	TGTGCCAGCAGCCAATATAGCAATCAGCCCCAGCATTTT	CASSQYSNQPQHF
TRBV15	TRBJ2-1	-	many	TGTGCCACCAGCCTAAGACTAGACGGGAATGAGCAGTTCTTC	CATSLRLDGNEQFF
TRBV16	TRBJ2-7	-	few	TGTGCCAGCAGCCTCGCGGGGCGGCGCTACGAGCAGTACTTC	CASSLAGRRYEQYF
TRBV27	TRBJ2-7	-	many	TGTGCCACCCGACTCGCACACGAGCAGTACTTC	CATRLAHEQYF
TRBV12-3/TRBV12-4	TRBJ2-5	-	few	TGTGCCAGCAGTTTTGGGGGGAAGGAGACCCAGTACTTC	CASSFGGKETQYF
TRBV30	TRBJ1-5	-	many	TGTGCCTGGAGGGGAGAGGGCAACAATCAGCCCCAGCATTTT	CAWRGEGNNQPQHF
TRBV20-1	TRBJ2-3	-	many	TGCAGTGCTTTTGAGACTAGACGGAATACAGATACGCAGTATTTT	CSAFETRRNTDTQYF
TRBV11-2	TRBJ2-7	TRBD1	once	TGTGCCAGCAGCGAACAGGGGTCCTCCTACGAGCAGTACTTC	CASSEQGSSYEQYF
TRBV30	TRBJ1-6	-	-	TGTGCCTGGAGAGCGAAGGGCCGGTCACCCCTCCACTTT	CAWRAKGRSPLHF
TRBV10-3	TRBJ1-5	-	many	TGTGCCATCAGTGAACAGGGTCAGCATCAGCCCCAGCATTTT	CAISEQGQHQPQHF
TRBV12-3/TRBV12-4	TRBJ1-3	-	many	TGTGCCAGCAGTTTCATGTTGGACACCATATATTTT	CASSFMLDTIYF
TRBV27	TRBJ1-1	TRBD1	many	TGTGCCAGCAGTCCGGGGACAGGGGGGACTGAAGCTTTCTTT	CASSPGTGGTEAFF
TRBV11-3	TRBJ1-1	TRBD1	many	TGTGCCAGCAGTGAGGACAGGGCAAACACTGAAGCTTTCTTT	CASSEDRANTEAFF
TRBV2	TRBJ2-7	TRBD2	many	TGTGCCAGCGTGGGACTAGCGGACGAGCAGTACTTC	CASVGLADEQYF
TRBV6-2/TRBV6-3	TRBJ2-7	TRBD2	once	TGCGCCAGCAGTTACTCCTCACCCTCAGGACTAGCGACCACCTACGAGCAGTACTTT	CASSYSSPSGLATTYEQYF
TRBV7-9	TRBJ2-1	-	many	TGTGCCAGCAGCCCTCAGGGATGGGTCAATGAGCAGTTCTTC	CASSPQGWVNEQFF
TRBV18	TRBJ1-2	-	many	TGTGCCAGCTCGCTCGGGACGGACTATGGCTACACCTTC	CASSLGTDYGYTF
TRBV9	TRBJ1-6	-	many	TGTGCCAGCAGTAGTGGACAGCTTCATAATTCACCCCTCCACTTT	CASSSGQLHNSPLHF
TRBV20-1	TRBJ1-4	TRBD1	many	TGCAGTGCTAGTGGACAGGCCGCAACTAATGAAAAACTGTTTTTT	CSASGQAATNEKLFF
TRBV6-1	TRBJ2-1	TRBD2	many	TGTGCCAGCAGTGACAGGCTAGCGGGAGTGGGCCGCTACAATGAGCAGTTCTTC	CASSDRLAGVGRYNEQFF
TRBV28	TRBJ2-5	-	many	TGTGCCAGCAGTCCACTCCGGGAGCGTCGAGAGACCCAGTACTTC	CASSPLRERRETQYF